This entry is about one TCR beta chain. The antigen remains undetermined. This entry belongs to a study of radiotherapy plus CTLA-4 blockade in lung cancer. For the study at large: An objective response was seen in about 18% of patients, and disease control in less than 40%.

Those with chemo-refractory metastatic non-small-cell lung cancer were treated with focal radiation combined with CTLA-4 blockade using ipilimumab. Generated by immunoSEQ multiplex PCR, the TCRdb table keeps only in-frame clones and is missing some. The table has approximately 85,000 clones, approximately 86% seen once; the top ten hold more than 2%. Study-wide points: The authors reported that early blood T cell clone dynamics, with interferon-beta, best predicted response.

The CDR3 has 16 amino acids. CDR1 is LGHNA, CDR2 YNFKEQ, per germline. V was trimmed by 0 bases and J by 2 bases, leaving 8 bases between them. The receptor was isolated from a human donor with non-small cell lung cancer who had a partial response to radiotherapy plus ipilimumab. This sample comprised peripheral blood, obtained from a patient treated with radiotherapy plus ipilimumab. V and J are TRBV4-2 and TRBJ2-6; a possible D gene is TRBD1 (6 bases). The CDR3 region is CASSQEAGAGANVLTF. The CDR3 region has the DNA TGTGCCAGCAGCCAAGAAGCAGGGGCTGGGGCCAACGTCCTGACTTTC.